This T cell receptor (beta chain) was sequenced during a study of graft-versus-host responses after intestinal transplantation (dated by TCRdb to about 2021). Context from the whole study: The transplants that recipients received were multivisceral, liver-intestinal, or isolated intestinal. Samples from a few later patients were sequenced in-house on an Illumina MiSeq with MiXCR processing rather than by the commercial service. The cohort enrolled about two dozen intestinal transplant recipients, one of whom was a retransplant, and a few patients without pretransplant specimens were excluded. After intestinal transplantation, graft-versus-host and host-versus-graft alloreactive T cell clones in the graft, circulation and bone marrow were tracked using bulk TCR-beta CDR3 sequencing. To identify alloreactive clones, pre-transplant mixed lymphocyte reaction products were sequenced and then compared with unstimulated pre-transplant donor and recipient T cells. Every recipient was given anti-thymocyte globulin induction, followed by 2 to 3 years of maintenance tacrolimus and steroids. A peak of at least 4% donor T cells among recipient peripheral blood mononuclear cells was the definition used for donor T cell macrochimerism. Here is what the overall study found, with its caveats: Early after transplant, peak levels of circulating GvH clones were associated with declines in HvG clones. In the allografts of patients with donor T cell macrochimerism, GvH to HvG T cell clonal ratios were high. GvH clones were found in recipient bone marrow, and some of the GvH clones appeared earlier in ileal mucosa or blood, which is consistent with an intestinal mucosal origin. The conclusions were limited by the relatively low number and heterogeneity of the intestinal transplant patients.

According to the study, the label for this sample's time point signals: cells obtained before transplantation from donor or recipient. CD3+CD4+ and CD3+CD8+ populations were FACS-sorted from unstimulated pre-transplant donor and recipient cells taken from spleen or lymph nodes. Comment on this clone: It lacks a known antigen. Base qualities are not provided; no much larger clone lies one nucleotide away.

CDR1 and CDR2 were assigned from the germline V gene as SGHRS and YFSETQ. There are 14 amino acids in the CDR3, from cysteine to phenylalanine inclusive. The retained sequence is limited to the CDR3, 42 bases, with the frame set at the first base. V is cut by 3 bases and J by 0 bases, and the space between the germline ends is 4 bases. Library preparation was by the immunoSEQ multiplex PCR assay. For most patients, genomic DNA was isolated with the Qiagen DNeasy Blood and Tissue Kit and sent frozen to Adaptive Biotechnologies for TCR sequencing. Adaptive Biotechnologies carried out high-throughput TCR-beta CDR3 sequencing of genomic DNA for most patients. On the study's bioinformatics: TCR sequencing data for 18 patients were retrieved from Adaptive's ImmunoSEQ software; three other patients were processed with MiXCR and VDJtools. CD4 versus CD8 sorting errors were corrected by removing sequences found in both subsets at a frequency ratio below 5:1. CDR3 nucleotide sequences shared by donor and recipient were removed because the origin of these sequences could not be assigned. At least 2-fold expansion over unstimulated cells and a minimum CFSE-low frequency of 0.002% (template counts) or 0.001% (read counts) were required for clones to be classified as alloreactive. Clones detected in sequenced pre-transplant spleen, lymph node, or MLR CFSE-low populations of the donor or recipient were defined as mappable. Cumulative frequency of alloreactive clones was calculated as a percentage of all sequences weighted by copy number. The table comes from immuneACCESS by way of TCRdb, which keeps in-frame sequences with V and J called. Part of the clones is missing from these tables; in studies checked, under half for an unresolved V gene and the rest for unknown reasons. The V and J calls and clone size come from that table; D and trimming were worked out from the DNA. For this sample there are around 100,000 clones; about 90% appear just once. Roughly 0.97% of the sample comes from the top ten.

This material consisted of unstimulated CD4+ T cells sorted from spleen or lymph node cells, taken before transplant. The chain couples TRBV5-1 to TRBJ1-6, with the D gene not confidently named. This TCR derives from a human donor who was the organ donor for an intestinal transplant. At the DNA level, the sequence is TGCGCCAGCAGCTCGAGCTCCTATAATTCACCCCTCCACTTT. It encodes CASSSSSYNSPLHF. With the rest looked up from the reference TRBV5-1 and TRBJ1-6 genes rather than sequenced, the full variable domain is KAGVTQTPRYLIKTRGQQVTLSCSPISGHRSVSWYQQTPGQGLQFLFEYFSETQRNKGNFPGRFSGRQFSNSRSEMNVSTLELGDSALYLCASSSSSYNSPLHFGNGTRLTVT.